What follows are 18 T cell receptor beta chains derived from one specimen sequenced in a study of blood T cells in healthy people across ages. Then a second PCR, running roughly 6 to 12 cycles, was carried out with a sample-barcoded 5' primer and a J-beta primer mix. TCRdb called the 5' RACE reads again in MiXCR, with one record for every CDR3 protein. The table shows a few hundred thousand distinct CDR3 sequences, with roughly half occurring only once. The source material was blood. These receptors were obtained from a man between 60 and 70 years old in good health.

In regard to this clonotype: A much more abundant neighbour one base away suggests this may be a read error. V gene TRBV20-1 combines with J gene TRBJ2-7; 12 positions agree with TRBD1. The length of the CDR3 is 15 residues. From germline, CDR1 is DFQATT and CDR2 SNEGSKA (reference sequence). Germline trimming cut 5 bases from V and 3 bases from J; bases unmatched to any gene: 8. The CDR3 DNA follows: TGCAGTGCTTGGGGGGACAGGGGGCAGGGCTACGAGCAGTACTTC. Its translation is CSAWGDRGQGYEQYF.

A few counts support this clonotype. CDR3 DNA: TGTGCCAGCAGCTCGGGTGGAACGCAGTATTTT. It specifies CASSSGGTQYF. The gene calls are TRBV14 and TRBJ2-3; D gene unclear. Trimming pared 5 bases from V and 9 bases from J, leaving 9 bases between. The CDR3 runs to 11 residues. Germline assignment: CDR1 SGHDN and CDR2 FVKESK.

The chain uses TRBV29-1 and TRBJ2-5; tentative D call: TRBD2 (5 bases). Between the trimmed V and J ends, which lost 1 base and 6 bases, there was a span of 9 bases. Germline CDR1 is SQVTM and CDR2 is ANQGSEA. This CDR3 is 12 amino acids long. The CDR3 loop is CSVEAGSKTQYF. The CDR3 DNA sequence: TGCAGCGTTGAAGCGGGGTCTAAGACCCAGTACTTC.

The rearrangement uses TRBV7-2 and TRBJ1-2, with D hard to call. The ends were cut back, 5 bases at V and 8 bases at J, with 21 bases in the middle. Germline V gene sequence: CDR1 SGHTA, CDR2 FQGNSA. This CDR3 region has 15 residues. The chain's CDR3 is CASSPSGLNGRGYTF. The CDR3 DNA reads TGTGCCAGCAGCCCCAGCGGCCTGAACGGTAGGGGCTACACCTTC.

The sample holds a few counts of this clonotype. The chain couples TRBV11-3 to TRBJ1-2; D perhaps matches TRBD1 (5 bases). The germline V gene encodes CDR1 SGHNT and CDR2 YENEEA. The CDR3 length is 14 residues. V lost 7 bases and J lost 5, with 17 bases in between. The CDR3 sequence: CASTLGPARYGYTF. CDR3 nucleotides: TGTGCCAGCACCCTGGGACCAGCTAGGTATGGCTACACCTTC.

V is TRBV4-3 and J is TRBJ2-3, with a possible D match to TRBD2 (5 bases). CDR3 length: 18 residues. Germline V gene sequence: CDR1 LGHNA, CDR2 YSLEER. Trimming took off 1 base at V and 0 bases at J, with 17 bases between the two ends. The CDR3 DNA reads as TGCGCCAGCAGCCAAGCTCGACTACGTAAACTTAGCACAGATACGCAGTATTTT. The encoded protein is CASSQARLRKLSTDTQYF.

This clonotype has at least ten counts. The J gene is TRBJ2-1, the V gene TRBV5-1, with D perhaps matching TRBD2 (5 bases). The CDR3 runs to 15 residues. Germline loops: CDR1 SGHRS, CDR2 YFSETQ. V gave up 7 bases and J gave up 2 bases, with 16 bases separating them. The CDR3 DNA sequence: TGCGCCAGCGGGGTCTCATCCGGGACCTACAATGAGCAGTTCTTC. The encoded protein is CASGVSSGTYNEQFF.

The chain links TRBV7-2 to TRBJ2-5; D unresolved. This CDR3 is built from 14 residues. V lost 1 base to trimming and J lost 4 bases, with 10 bases between them. In germline, CDR1 is SGHTA, CDR2 FQGNSA. DNA of the CDR3: TGTGCCAGCAGCTTAGTGTTTTTGAGAGAGACCCAGTACTTC. It is translated as CASSLVFLRETQYF.

This clonotype was counted many times. The chain combines TRBV3-1 with TRBJ2-7; 10 positions match TRBD2. The CDR3 has 13 residues. Germline V gene lookup returns CDR1 LGHDT and CDR2 YNNKEL (reference sequence). J was trimmed by 4 bases and V by 5 bases; bases with no gene match: 2. The CDR3 region has the DNA TGTGCCAGCAGCTGGACTAGCGGATACGAGCAGTACTTC. Translation gives CASSWTSGYEQYF.

This rearrangement joins TRBV6-2 or TRBV6-3 to TRBJ2-3; D may match TRBD1 or TRBD2 (5 bases each). This CDR3 has 14 residues. V gave up 7 bases and J gave up 1 base, with 12 bases separating them. CDR1 MNHEY and CDR2 SVGEGT come from the germline V gene. This CDR3 is CASNRGPGTDTQYF. The CDR3 bases are TGTGCCAGCAACCGGGGACCTGGCACAGATACGCAGTATTTT.

The J gene is TRBJ2-3, the V gene TRBV4-2; D perhaps matches TRBD2 (5 bases). With 0 bases removed from V and 0 bases from J, the gap between germline ends came to 13 bases. CDR1 and CDR2 (germline): LGHNA, YNFKEQ. The CDR3 totals 17 residues. As DNA, the CDR3 is TGTGCCAGCAGCCAAGATCGCCTAGCAGAGAGCACAGATACGCAGTATTTT. Its protein product is CASSQDRLAESTDTQYF.

This clonotype was detected many times. The gene calls are TRBV7-2 and TRBJ2-7, with D possibly TRBD1 on 5 matching bases. Germline V gene data show CDR1 as SGHTA and CDR2 as FQGNSA. The V end was cut by 4 bases, the J end by 0 bases, with 16 bases between. This CDR3 has 16 amino acids. In DNA form, the CDR3 reads TGTGCCAGCAGCTACACCCAGGGATGGACCTCCTACGAGCAGTACTTC. This sequence encodes CASSYTQGWTSYEQYF.

The chain links TRBV7-9 to TRBJ2-7; TRBD1 is a possible D gene (5 bases). CDR3 length equals 13 residues. V was trimmed by 5 bases and J by 0 bases, leaving 8 bases between them. CDR1 is SEHNR, CDR2 FQNEAQ, per germline (reference sequence). CDR3: CASSDRGSYEQYF. The CDR3 DNA is TGTGCCAGCAGCGACAGAGGCTCCTACGAGCAGTACTTC.

The rearrangement links TRBV6-5 to TRBJ1-2; no reliable D call. Trimming removed 2 bases from V and 7 bases from J, with 17 bases in between. The CDR3 spans 15 residues. The germline CDR1 and CDR2 sequences are MNHEY and SVGAGI. CDR3 protein: CASSYDLGPLGGYTF. In DNA, the CDR3 is TGTGCCAGCAGTTACGACCTGGGCCCCTTGGGTGGCTACACCTTC.

The table lists this clonotype with a count of one. This sequence joins TRBV20-1 and TRBJ2-4; D might be TRBD2 (6 bases). This CDR3 has 15 amino acids. Trimming removed 0 bases from V and 13 bases from J, with 22 bases in between. Germline lookup yields CDR1 DFQATT and CDR2 SNEGSKA (reference sequence). The CDR3 nucleotides are TGCAGTGCTAGAGATCCCGTAGCGGACGTCTACGGGCAGTACTTC. This translates into CSARDPVADVYGQYF.

The chain has TRBV12-5 and TRBJ2-5; D might be TRBD2 (6 bases). The V end lost 3 bases, the J end lost 0 bases, and 14 bases lay between the germline ends. Germline assignment: CDR1 LGHNT and CDR2 FRNRAP. This CDR3 has 16 residues. CDR3 protein: CASGFGGSTYQETQYF. CDR3 bases: TGTGCTAGTGGTTTTGGGGGGTCCACGTACCAAGAGACCCAGTACTTC.

J is TRBJ2-1 and V is TRBV4-3; 9 bases are shared with TRBD2. Unmatched junction bases numbered 6, after V lost 4 bases and J lost 5 bases. This CDR3 region has 15 residues. Looked up from germline, CDR1 is LGHNA and CDR2 is YSLEER. In DNA form, the CDR3 reads TGCGCCAGCAGCCGCGGGGCTAGCGGGGACAATGAGCAGTTCTTC. Amino acids: CASSRGASGDNEQFF.

This clonotype was seen a handful of times. The chain uses TRBV5-1 and TRBJ2-7, with 7 bases identical to TRBD1. V lost 2 bases to trimming and J lost 2 bases; unmatched junction nucleotides: 7. The length of the CDR3 is 15 residues. Germline V CDR1 and CDR2: SGHRS, YFSETQ. CDR3 protein: CASSLRTGRTYEQYF. The CDR3 region has the DNA TGCGCCAGCAGCTTACGGACAGGACGAACCTACGAGCAGTACTTC.